The 20 T cell receptor beta chains below all came from one sample that was sequenced in a study of cytomegalovirus exposure and HLA in healthy donors. The PCR made use of 60 Vbeta and 13 Jbeta primers. This table comes from immunoSEQ multiplex PCR, and its TCRdb copy is limited to in-frame clones, with some not included. The repertoire holds 95,000 to 100,000 clones, with approximately 85% as singletons. The specimen was PBMCs. The receptors were gathered from a man aged 30-40 years in good health and CMV-seronegative.

J is TRBJ2-3 and V is TRBV2; perhaps TRBD2 as D (5 bases). CDR3 length: 14 residues. Trimming removed 8 bases from V and 2 bases from J, with 14 bases in between. The germline gives CDR1 SNHLY, CDR2 FYNNEI. This chain's CDR3 is CASERTYFTDTQYF. In DNA, the CDR3 is TGTGCCAGCGAGAGGACTTACTTCACAGATACGCAGTATTTT. Based on the CDR3 plus reference TRBV2 and TRBJ2-3, the full variable domain is EPEVTQTPSHQVTQMGQEVILRCVPISNHLYFYWYRQILGQKVEFLVSFYNNEISEKSEIFDDQFSVERPDGSNFTLKIRSTKLEDSAMYFCASERTYFTDTQYFGPGTRLTVL.

The gene calls are TRBV20-1 and TRBJ2-5; no clear D gene. This CDR3 is built from 11 residues. Germline values: CDR1 DFQATT, CDR2 SNEGSKA (reference sequence). V lost 4 bases and J 5 bases, leaving 8 bases between the germline ends. The CDR3 spells CSAKTWETQYF. CDR3 nucleotide sequence: TGCAGTGCTAAAACTTGGGAGACCCAGTACTTC.

This chain uses TRBV5-8 with TRBJ2-7; 7 nucleotides line up with TRBD2. J lost 5 bases, V lost 2 bases, and 7 bases had no gene match. The CDR3 sequence is 14 residues long. From germline, CDR1 is SGHTS and CDR2 YDEGEE. Here the CDR3 DNA reads TGTGCCAGCAGCTTTGTGCGGCGGGAGCACGAGCAGTACTTC. It encodes CASSFVRREHEQYF.

This clone was recorded once. The genes are TRBV30 and TRBJ2-5; a weak D match, TRBD2 (5 bases). Germline V gives CDR1 GTSNPN, CDR2 SVGIG (reference sequence). V shed 2 bases and J shed 4 bases, with 14 bases lying between them. The CDR3 sequence is 14 residues long. This chain's CDR3 is CAWSRAVAGETQYF. CDR3 nucleotides: TGTGCCTGGAGTAGGGCAGTTGCGGGAGAGACCCAGTACTTC.

The V gene is TRBV7-9, the J gene TRBJ2-7; 7 nucleotides align to TRBD2. Germline V CDR1 and CDR2: SEHNR, FQNEAQ (reference sequence). The V gene end was trimmed by 5 bases and the J gene end by 3 bases; junction bases not matched to a gene: 10. The length of the CDR3 is 15 residues. The CDR3 DNA reads as TGTGCCAGCAGCCCCGGTTCCGGGGGGAACTACGAGCAGTACTTC. The encoded protein is CASSPGSGGNYEQYF.

In this sample, this clone turned up a few times. V gene TRBV2 combines with J gene TRBJ1-2; D may be TRBD1 (6 bases). The CDR3 totals 14 residues. V was pared by 8 bases and J by 14 bases, with 27 bases between. CDR1 and CDR2 (germline): SNHLY, FYNNEI. The CDR3 spells CASQSNRDTQTWTF. DNA for the CDR3: TGTGCCAGCCAAAGTAACCGGGACACTCAGACGTGGACCTTC.

CDR3 sequence (DNA): TGTGCCAGCAGCTTGGCCCCAACGGGGGAGCAGTACTTC. This gives the protein CASSLAPTGEQYF. The V and J genes are TRBV5-6 and TRBJ2-7, with D perhaps TRBD2 (5 bases). The V gene lost 0 bases and the J gene lost 7 bases, with 11 bases spanning the gap. This CDR3 spans 13 amino acids. Per the germline V gene, CDR1 is SGHDT and CDR2 is YYEEEE.

This chain connects TRBV9 to TRBJ1-1, with D uncertain. The V gene lost 5 bases and the J gene lost 7 bases, with 12 bases spanning the gap. The germline CDR1 and CDR2 sequences are SGDLS and YYNGEE. The CDR3 sequence is 12 residues long. CDR3 amino acids: CASSLTGNEAFF. CDR3 nucleotide sequence: TGTGCCAGCAGTCTAACGGGGAATGAAGCTTTCTTT.

This chain connects TRBV27 to TRBJ1-6; 9 nucleotides line up with TRBD1. CDR1 is MNHEY, CDR2 SMNVEV, per germline (reference sequence). Germline trimming cut 3 bases from V and 0 bases from J; bases unmatched to any gene: 18. The CDR3 loop spans 22 amino acids. The CDR3, as DNA: TGTGCCAGCAGTTTTCGAAAAACAGGGGGCGGGCAGGGAGACTCCTATAATTCACCCCTCCACTTT. Translation: CASSFRKTGGGQGDSYNSPLHF.

The chain couples TRBV6-5 to TRBJ1-6, with 11 bases matching TRBD1. The J segment lost 11 bases and the V segment lost 4 bases, leaving 7 bases of the junction unmatched. The germline gives CDR1 MNHEY, CDR2 SVGAGI. This CDR3 has 15 amino acids. CDR3 amino acids: CASSSTRDRGTPLHF. The CDR3 nucleotides are TGTGCCAGCAGTTCGACGCGGGACAGGGGGACACCCCTCCACTTT.

This clone appeared once. This sequence joins TRBV19 and TRBJ2-7; D is perhaps TRBD2 (5 bases). CDR3 length: 13 amino acids. Germline V gene lookup returns CDR1 LNHDA and CDR2 SQIVND (reference sequence). The germline V and J ends were trimmed by 6 bases and 0 bases, with 9 bases remaining between them. The CDR3 reads CASREAGSYEQYF. DNA of the CDR3: TGTGCCAGTAGGGAGGCAGGCTCCTACGAGCAGTACTTC.

The gene calls are TRBV5-4 and TRBJ1-3; TRBD1 matches 8 bases. Trimming cost V 0 bases and J 2 bases; bases outside gene matches: 7. CDR1 and CDR2 from the germline V gene are SGHNT and YYREEE (reference sequence). This CDR3 comprises 17 residues. The CDR3 DNA is TGTGCCAGCAGCTTGGCCCCGGGGACAGGTCCTGGAAACACCATATATTTT. This codes for CASSLAPGTGPGNTIYF. Supplemented by reference TRBV5-4 and TRBJ1-3, the full variable domain reads ETGVTQSPTHLIKTRGQQVTLRCSSQSGHNTVSWYQQALGQGPQFIFQYYREEENGRGNFPPRFSGLQFPNYSSELNVNALELDDSALYLCASSLAPGTGPGNTIYFGEGSWLTVV.

This rearrangement joins TRBV28 to TRBJ1-4; possibly TRBD1 for D (6 bases). Germline-derived CDR1 and CDR2 are MDHEN and SYDVKM. The ends were cut back, 6 bases at V and 8 bases at J, with 22 bases in the middle. The CDR3 covers 16 residues. The DNA for the CDR3 is TGTGCCAGCAGCAGACGAACAGGGATAAGGGGCGAAAAACTGTTTTTT. As protein: CASSRRTGIRGEKLFF.

Details on this clone: The identical CDR3 is also encoded by other nucleotide sequences in the sample. The rearrangement joins TRBV18 to TRBJ1-1, with D possibly TRBD1 on 5 matching bases. V shed 2 bases and J shed 1 base, with 8 bases lying between them. This CDR3 has 14 amino acids. In germline, CDR1 is KGHSH, CDR2 LQKENI. CDR3 sequence (DNA): TGTGCCAGCTCACCAGGGGGGGGGAACACTGAAGCTTTCTTT. The encoded protein is CASSPGGGNTEAFF.

The V and J genes are TRBV29-1 and TRBJ1-1; D gene unclear. CDR3 length equals 11 residues. Germline V CDR1 and CDR2: SQVTM, ANQGSEA. Trimming cost V 5 bases and J 11 bases, with 15 bases left between them. This CDR3 is CSVSKGTVAFF. As DNA, the CDR3 is TGCAGCGTTAGTAAAGGTACAGTGGCTTTCTTT.

CDR3 residues: CASSLLAGGNTGELFF. In DNA form, the CDR3 reads TGTGCCAGCAGTTTATTGGCGGGGGGAAACACCGGGGAGCTGTTTTTT. This chain connects TRBV28 to TRBJ2-2; 8 positions match TRBD2. Germline lookup yields CDR1 MDHEN and CDR2 SYDVKM. V shed 1 base and J 2 bases; nucleotides not matched to a gene: 3. This CDR3 contains 16 residues.

This chain uses TRBV5-1 with TRBJ2-5, with 7 bases that match TRBD1. V lost 6 bases and J lost 4; bases outside the gene matches: 9. From germline, CDR1 is SGHRS and CDR2 YFSETQ. CDR3 size: 14 residues. The DNA for the CDR3 is TGCGCCAGCACAAAAGACAGGGCTGGAGAGACCCAGTACTTC. Amino acid sequence: CASTKDRAGETQYF.

The gene calls are TRBV9 and TRBJ1-4, with a weak D call TRBD1 (5 bases). Germline loops: CDR1 SGDLS, CDR2 YYNGEE. V lost 0 bases, J lost 4 bases, and 10 bases lay in between. The CDR3 runs 15 residues. For the CDR3, the DNA is TGTGCCAGCAGCGTAGCTGGGGGGGATAATGAAAAACTGTTTTTT. This encodes CASSVAGGDNEKLFF.

This clone has just one count. The rearrangement links TRBV2 to TRBJ2-5; a possible D gene is TRBD1 (6 bases). Germline CDR1 reads SNHLY; CDR2 reads FYNNEI. CDR3 size: 14 residues. V was cut by 3 bases and J by 2 bases, with 10 bases left in between. CDR3 protein: CASSDWGLQETQYF. CDR3 coding DNA: TGTGCCAGCAGTGATTGGGGGCTGCAAGAGACCCAGTACTTC.

The CDR3: CAISEDRSGNTIYF. The CDR3 nucleotides are TGTGCCATCAGTGAAGACAGGTCGGGAAACACCATATATTTT. This rearrangement joins TRBV10-3 to TRBJ1-3; perhaps TRBD1 as D (6 bases). This CDR3 is built from 14 residues. Looked up from germline, CDR1 is ENHRY and CDR2 is SYGVKD. Trimming removed 3 bases at V and 4 bases at J, with 10 bases between.